The entry below describes one T cell receptor (beta chain). Its recognized antigen is unknown. No quality values exist for individual bases; no much larger clone is one base distant. The data stem from a study of blood T cell repertoires in COVID-19 (dated by TCRdb to about 2020). About the study as a whole: Collaborator samples came from the United States, Italy and Spain and covered acute and convalescent phases of COVID-19. The material from the prospective study consisted of cDNA or gDNA derived from T cells, B-cell-depleted T cells, or PBMCs. Subjects who had been exposed to COVID-19, were actively infected with it, or had recovered from it provided the deeply sampled blood TCRbeta repertoires that made up the dataset. A freely available public database, intended as a resource for researchers studying the immune response to SARS-CoV-2, is where the repertoires were released. The samples were drawn from two sources: the first 160 participants of the ongoing ImmuneRACE study, and 950 to 1,500 subjects contributed by 6 global collaborators. Nearly every sample came with metadata listing a de-identified subject ID, COVID-19 status, age in years and sex. Where available, HLA class I and class II types were obtained from metadata supplied by the sample provider rather than from assay-based typing.

TCRbeta CDR3 regions were amplified from genomic DNA using the immunoSEQ Assay, a bias-controlled multiplex PCR. In the authors' own workflow: The number of nucleated cells in each sample was estimated from the amplification of reference gene primers within the assay. Sequence reads were collapsed and filtered to measure the absolute abundance of every unique TCRbeta CDR3 rearrangement. For each sample, productive Simpson clonality was calculated as the square root of Simpson's diversity index across productive rearrangements. In its TCRdb copy, this immuneACCESS table keeps in-frame sequences only and misses some clones. Where compared with another copy, unresolved V genes explain less than half of these, and the others have no known cause. V and J calls and clone size are copied from that table; D and trimming were computed from the DNA. The sample table contains some 150,000 clones; only one count was recorded for about 90% of them. More than 1.5% of the sample is in the top ten clones.

The germline V end is reduced by 6 bases and the J end by 1 base; junction bases left unmatched: 6. The CDR3 runs 17 amino acids, cysteine and phenylalanine included. The only DNA kept is the CDR3, 51 bases in frame from the first base. CDR1 and CDR2 were assigned from the germline V gene as MDHEN and SYDVKM. Each collaborating institution followed its own protocols to collect whole blood in K2EDTA tubes. For TCRbeta analysis, collaborator samples were shipped as frozen whole blood, as isolated PBMCs, or as DNA extracted from either sample type. What the study reported, not specific to this receptor: Clinical and demographic metadata were provided uncurated, with the amount varying by source and participant.

The rearranged chain carries TRBV28 and TRBJ1-6; 10 bases in between match TRBD1. This TCR derives from a woman in her sixties or seventies with acute or convalescent COVID-19. Material: peripheral blood. The encoded CDR3 is CASSGTGVSSYNSPLHF. The sequenced DNA is TGTGCCAGCAGCGGGACAGGGGTTTCGTCCTATAATTCACCCCTCCACTTT.